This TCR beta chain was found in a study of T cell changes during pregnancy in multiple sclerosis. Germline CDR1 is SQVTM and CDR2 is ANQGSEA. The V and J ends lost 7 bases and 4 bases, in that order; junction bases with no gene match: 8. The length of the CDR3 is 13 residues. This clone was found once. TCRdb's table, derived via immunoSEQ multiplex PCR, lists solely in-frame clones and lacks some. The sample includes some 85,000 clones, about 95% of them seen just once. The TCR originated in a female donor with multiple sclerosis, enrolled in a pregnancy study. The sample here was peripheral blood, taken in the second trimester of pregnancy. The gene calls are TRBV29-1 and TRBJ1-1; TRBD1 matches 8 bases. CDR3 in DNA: TGCAGCGCCCTAGGACAGGGAGGCACTGAAGCTTTCTTT. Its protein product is CSALGQGGTEAFF.